This passage covers 8 T cell receptor beta chains from one sample sequenced in a study of metastatic and nonmetastatic thyroid tumors (dated by TCRdb to the early 2020s). To prepare the library, PCR was applied. The instrument given in TCRdb is Illumina HiSeq 4000. Using fastp trimming at Q25 and MiXCR clonotype assembly, TCRdb reanalyzed the public sequencing data and kept in-frame beta chains. This sample lists over 15,000 clones; about 28% were detected once. Roughly 23% of the sample is held by the ten biggest clonotypes. None of the patients had been given any treatment before thyroid surgery. The sequencing sample was made of tumor tissue. Receptors originate from a female donor with papillary thyroid cancer or a benign thyroid nodule (not recorded which). Some clones in this sample may be carry-over from other donors' samples.

This clone was detected ten times or more. V and J are TRBV5-1 and TRBJ2-3; tentative D call: TRBD2 (5 bases). The V and J ends lost 0 bases and 6 bases respectively, with 14 bases between them. The CDR3 extends over 15 amino acids. Looked up from germline, CDR1 is SGHRS and CDR2 is YFSETQ. CDR3 loop: CASSLVPSRVDTQYF. CDR3 DNA sequence: TGCGCCAGCAGCTTGGTTCCCTCGCGGGTTGATACGCAGTATTTT.

About this clone: An end of the junction differs from the germline gene, which may be a read error. The V gene is TRBV11-1, the J gene TRBJ2-7; TRBD2 is a possible D gene (7 bases). In germline, CDR1 is SGHAT, CDR2 FQDESV (reference sequence). CDR3 length: 13 residues. This CDR3 reads CASTLRGAGEQYF. The CDR3 DNA follows: TGTGCCAGCACCTTACGGGGGGCGGGCGAGCAGTACTTC.

The CDR3 protein is CASSLGLAGSPGWAEQYF. The DNA for the CDR3 is TGCGCCAGCAGCTTAGGACTAGCGGGATCCCCGGGTTGGGCGGAGCAGTACTTC. V usage is TRBV5-1 and J usage is TRBJ2-7; 12 bases line up with TRBD2. V lost 2 bases to trimming and J lost 7 bases; unmatched junction nucleotides: 16. The CDR3 sequence is 18 residues long. The germline gives CDR1 SGHRS, CDR2 YFSETQ.

With respect to this clone: Other nucleotide sequences from this sample produce the same CDR3. The V and J genes are TRBV20-1 and TRBJ2-7; no clear D gene. The V gene lost 2 bases and the J gene lost 2 bases, with 4 bases spanning the gap. Germline V gives CDR1 DFQATT, CDR2 SNEGSKA (reference sequence). The CDR3 runs 11 residues. CDR3 amino acids: CSARQTYEQYF. The CDR3 DNA sequence: TGCAGTGCTAGACAGACCTACGAGCAGTACTTC.

The V call is TRBV11-2, the J call TRBJ2-7; maybe TRBD2 (6 bases). Germline-derived CDR1 and CDR2 are SGHAT and FQNNGV. The CDR3 is made up of 14 amino acids. Trimming removed 3 bases at V and 0 bases at J, with 9 bases between. The CDR3: CASSLDGSSYEQYF. The CDR3 DNA sequence: TGTGCCAGCAGCTTGGACGGGAGCTCCTACGAGCAGTACTTC.

By frequency in the sample, this clone is medium-sized. Other DNA sequences from this sample encode an identical CDR3 as well. The rearrangement links TRBV28 to TRBJ1-3, with D maybe TRBD1 (6 bases). The CDR3 loop spans 15 amino acids. V was shortened by 6 bases and J by 4 bases, with 16 bases between the two germline ends. Germline lookup yields CDR1 MDHEN and CDR2 SYDVKM. The CDR3: CASRLQGLGGNTIYF. In nucleotides, the CDR3 is TGTGCCAGCAGGCTACAGGGTCTGGGCGGAAACACCATATATTTT.

The chain links TRBV6-5 to TRBJ2-1; D unclear. This CDR3 comprises 16 residues. Trimming took 0 bases from V and 0 from J, leaving 9 bases between them. CDR1 MNHEY and CDR2 SVGAGI come from the germline V gene. CDR3 nucleotide sequence: TGTGCCAGCAGTTACTCTGTCGGCAGCTCCTACAATGAGCAGTTCTTC. Translation gives CASSYSVGSSYNEQFF.

The table lists this clone with a few counts. DNA of the CDR3: TGTGCCAGCAGTTGGAGCGGGAGTAGTGAGCAGTTCTTC. Its translation is CASSWSGSSEQFF. The V call is TRBV12-3 or TRBV12-4, the J call TRBJ2-1; 8 bases map to TRBD2. This CDR3 contains 13 residues. V gave up 4 bases and J gave up 9 bases; unmatched junction bases: 5.